The 30 T cell receptor beta chains below were found in one sample sequenced in a study of shared clonotypes between healthy human individuals. Clones were read by immunoSEQ multiplex PCR, and TCRdb kept only the in-frame ones, dropping some. The sample carries 2 million or so clones, 85% to 95% recorded once. Sequenced material: naive CD4+ T cells sorted from blood. The sample's subset: CD45RA+ positively selected. These receptors were obtained from a man aged 18-30 years in good health.

This chain connects TRBV2 to TRBJ2-2; 15 bases map to TRBD2. Germline assignment: CDR1 SNHLY and CDR2 FYNNEI. V lost 7 bases, J lost 7 bases, and 10 bases stayed unmatched. The CDR3 is 17 residues long. The CDR3 nucleotides read TGTGCCAGCACTCCGGGACTAGCGGGAGGCGCGGGCGGGGAGCTGTTTTTT. This encodes CASTPGLAGGAGGELFF.

The gene calls are TRBV7-6 and TRBJ2-2; D is perhaps TRBD1 (6 bases). Germline assignment: CDR1 SGHVS and CDR2 FNYEAQ. V gave up 5 bases and J gave up 4 bases, with 8 bases separating them. The CDR3 has 13 amino acids. CDR3 amino acids: CASSTGSTGELFF. CDR3 in DNA: TGTGCCAGCAGCACAGGGAGCACCGGGGAGCTGTTTTTT.

The genes are TRBV28 and TRBJ1-4; weak D call: TRBD1 (6 bases). Trimming cost V 6 bases and J 14 bases, with 16 bases left between them. The CDR3 covers 12 residues. The germline CDR1 and CDR2 sequences are MDHEN and SYDVKM. The CDR3 sequence is CASRTQGLRLFF. The CDR3 DNA reads TGTGCCAGCAGGACACAGGGACTACGGCTGTTTTTT.

The rearrangement uses TRBV25-1 and TRBJ1-6, with D possibly matching TRBD1 (5 bases). CDR3 length equals 16 residues. Trimming pared 5 bases from V and 6 bases from J, leaving 17 bases between. The germline V gene encodes CDR1 MGHDK and CDR2 SYGVNS. Written as DNA, the CDR3 is TGTGCCAGCAGTTGGGGACCCCCGGGGAGTAATTCACCCCTCCACTTT. This gives the protein CASSWGPPGSNSPLHF.

This clone was recorded once. The genes are TRBV10-3 and TRBJ2-7; D is possibly TRBD2 (7 bases). The length of the CDR3 is 13 residues. Trimming removed 7 bases at V and 0 bases at J, with 10 bases between. CDR1 is ENHRY, CDR2 SYGVKD, per germline. The CDR3 DNA reads TGTGCCATCAAGCGGGACAACTCCTACGAGCAGTACTTC. This codes for CAIKRDNSYEQYF.

This clone occurred a few times. This chain links TRBV7-9 with TRBJ1-2; D not certain. Germline CDR1 is SEHNR and CDR2 is FQNEAQ (reference sequence). V was cut by 0 bases and J by 4 bases, with 12 bases left in between. The CDR3 is 15 residues long. CDR3 sequence reads: CASSLAQARTYGYTF. The CDR3 bases are TGTGCCAGCAGCTTAGCCCAGGCCCGAACCTATGGCTACACCTTC. The whole variable domain, filled in from reference TRBV7-9 and TRBJ1-2, reads DTGVSQNPRHKITKRGQNVTFRCDPISEHNRLYWYRQTLGQGPEFLTYFQNEAQLEKSRLLSDRFSAERPKGSFSTLEIQRTEQGDSAMYLCASSLAQARTYGYTFGSGTRLTVV.

Regarding this clone: This CDR3 is also generated by other DNA sequences in the sample. The chain has TRBV6-1 and TRBJ2-1, with 8 bases fitting TRBD2. In germline, CDR1 is MNHNS, CDR2 SASEGT. The J segment lost 4 bases and the V segment lost 2 bases, leaving 4 bases of the junction unmatched. This CDR3 has 15 amino acids. The chain's CDR3 is CASSETSGAYNEQFF. The CDR3 DNA sequence: TGTGCCAGCAGTGAAACTAGCGGAGCTTACAATGAGCAGTTCTTC.

As regards this clone: A read error may explain this, as a much larger clone is one base away. V is TRBV6-5 and J is TRBJ2-7; 9 bases line up with TRBD1. After removal of 4 bases from V and 2 bases from J, the junction contained 6 bases not matched to a gene. CDR1 MNHEY and CDR2 SVGAGI come from the germline V gene. CDR3 length: 15 residues. The CDR3 region has the DNA TGTGCCAGCAGTTCCCCGGACAGGGGTGCCTACGAGCAGTACTTC. This encodes CASSSPDRGAYEQYF.

V gene TRBV4-1 combines with J gene TRBJ2-7; D is unclear. The germline V and J ends were trimmed by 3 bases and 7 bases, with 10 bases remaining between them. Germline lookup yields CDR1 MGHRA and CDR2 YSYEKL. The CDR3 consists of 12 residues. CDR3 coding DNA: TGCGCCAGCAGCCAGGGGTTGAGAGAGCAGTACTTC. As protein: CASSQGLREQYF.

Details on this clone: This same CDR3 is encoded by further DNA sequences in the sample. The chain carries TRBV2 and TRBJ1-6; 7 bases agree with TRBD1. J was trimmed by 3 bases and V by 6 bases; bases with no gene match: 5. Germline V gives CDR1 SNHLY, CDR2 FYNNEI. This CDR3 region has 15 residues. The CDR3 protein is CASSPTGNYNSPLHF. CDR3 DNA: TGTGCCAGCAGCCCGACAGGGAACTATAATTCACCCCTCCACTTT.

This chain joins TRBV9 and TRBJ2-1; TRBD2 agrees at 13 bases. Germline V gene data show CDR1 as SGDLS and CDR2 as YYNGEE. Trimming removed 4 bases from V and 7 bases from J; junction bases left unmatched: 8. The CDR3 is 16 amino acids. The CDR3 protein is CASSPRLAGGLNEQFF. CDR3 DNA sequence: TGTGCCAGCAGCCCCCGACTAGCGGGGGGCCTAAATGAGCAGTTCTTC.

This chain joins TRBV6-6 and TRBJ2-1, with 11 bases aligning to TRBD2. In germline, CDR1 is MNHNY, CDR2 SVGAGI (reference sequence). The V gene end was trimmed by 3 bases and the J gene end by 8 bases; junction bases not matched to a gene: 9. The CDR3 is 16 residues long. The CDR3 region is CASSYSVAGGGDEQFF. CDR3 coding DNA: TGTGCCAGCAGTTATTCGGTAGCGGGAGGGGGGGATGAGCAGTTCTTC.

The chain links TRBV11-2 to TRBJ1-1, with D maybe TRBD1 (6 bases). Trimming cost V 0 bases and J 3 bases, with 11 bases left between them. CDR1 is SGHAT, CDR2 FQNNGV, per germline. The CDR3 loop spans 15 amino acids. The DNA of the CDR3 is TGTGCCAGCAGCTTAGATCTACCAGGGGACACTGAAGCTTTCTTT. Its protein is CASSLDLPGDTEAFF.

This sequence joins TRBV5-1 and TRBJ1-5; maybe TRBD1 (5 bases). In germline, CDR1 is SGHRS, CDR2 YFSETQ. CDR3 length equals 16 residues. The V and J ends lost 4 bases and 2 bases respectively, with 16 bases between them. CDR3: CASSTGTVGGNQPQHF. The CDR3 region has the DNA TGCGCCAGCAGCACCGGGACTGTCGGGGGCAATCAGCCCCAGCATTTT. Using reference TRBV5-1 and TRBJ1-5 for the parts outside the CDR3, the full variable domain is KAGVTQTPRYLIKTRGQQVTLSCSPISGHRSVSWYQQTPGQGLQFLFEYFSETQRNKGNFPGRFSGRQFSNSRSEMNVSTLELGDSALYLCASSTGTVGGNQPQHFGDGTRLSIL.

J is TRBJ1-2 and V is TRBV5-1; D gene uncertain. Deletions cut 0 bases from V and 2 bases from J, with 11 bases between. Looked up from germline, CDR1 is SGHRS and CDR2 is YFSETQ. CDR3 length equals 15 residues. The CDR3 bases are TGCGCCAGCAGCTTGGAGCTAGAAGCAAACTATGGCTACACCTTC. This encodes CASSLELEANYGYTF.

The chain has TRBV5-6 and TRBJ2-7, with 10 bases that match TRBD1. Germline CDR1 and CDR2: SGHDT and YYEEEE. This CDR3 has 19 residues. Trimming at V came to 2 bases and at J to 1 base, leaving 15 bases not matched to a gene. CDR3 bases: TGTGCCAGCAGCTTCTACCGAGGACAGGGGGGACTCCGTTCCTACGAGCAGTACTTC. Encoded protein: CASSFYRGQGGLRSYEQYF.

The chain carries TRBV11-1 and TRBJ2-7; D possibly corresponds to TRBD1 (6 bases). The CDR3 loop spans 13 amino acids. CDR1 is SGHAT, CDR2 FQDESV, per germline (reference sequence). Trimming pared 5 bases from V and 2 bases from J, leaving 10 bases between. The CDR3 reads CASSVGHPYEQYF. DNA of the CDR3: TGTGCCAGCAGCGTGGGACACCCCTACGAGCAGTACTTC.

The genes are TRBV6-1 and TRBJ2-3; D is unresolved. The CDR3 runs to 15 residues. Germline-derived CDR1 and CDR2 are MNHNS and SASEGT. V dropped 4 bases and J dropped 2 bases, with 13 bases sitting between them. Written as DNA, the CDR3 is TGTGCCAGCAGTGTTTCACTCCCCACCACAGATACGCAGTATTTT. Amino acids: CASSVSLPTTDTQYF.

J is TRBJ2-3 and V is TRBV25-1; 11 bases line up with TRBD2. Unmatched junction bases numbered 6, after V lost 7 bases and J lost 3 bases. The germline V gene encodes CDR1 MGHDK and CDR2 SYGVNS. The CDR3 consists of 15 residues. The CDR3, as DNA: TGTGCCAGCACTCGGACTAGCGGGTTTACAGATACGCAGTATTTT. Its protein is CASTRTSGFTDTQYF.

This chain joins TRBV12-2 and TRBJ1-4. TRBV12-2 is a pseudogene segment. CDR3 length equals 17 residues. Written as DNA, the CDR3 is TGTGCAAGTCGCCACCGTGTAGTTGGGGGAACTAATGAAAAACTGTTTTTT. As protein: CASRHRVVGGTNEKLFF.

The chain joins TRBV7-2 to TRBJ1-2, with TRBD1 matching 8 bases. The CDR3 has 14 amino acids. V shed 5 bases and J 3 bases; nucleotides not matched to a gene: 5. The germline V gene has CDR1 SGHTA and CDR2 FQGNSA. Here the CDR3 reads CASSPGTGHYGYTF. The DNA for the CDR3 is TGTGCCAGCAGCCCAGGGACAGGCCACTATGGCTACACCTTC.

V and J are TRBV11-2 and TRBJ2-1; 11 bases map to TRBD2. The CDR3 runs to 16 residues. The germline gives CDR1 SGHAT, CDR2 FQNNGV. V dropped 3 bases and J dropped 8; count of bases not matched to a gene: 9. CDR3 sequence (DNA): TGTGCCAGCAGCTTCCACCTAGCGGGAGGCTTGTATGAGCAGTTCTTC. Its protein is CASSFHLAGGLYEQFF.

The CDR3 region is CASSSSIDANTEAFF. CDR3 DNA: TGTGCCAGCAGTTCGTCGATAGACGCCAACACTGAAGCTTTCTTT. The chain is built from TRBV7-2 and TRBJ1-1; no definite D call. The length of the CDR3 is 15 residues. The V end lost 6 bases, the J end lost 2 bases, and 16 bases lay between the germline ends. Germline CDR1 SGHTA, CDR2 FQGNSA.

A few counts support this clone. V and J are TRBV12-5 and TRBJ2-5; 7 bases fit TRBD2. V shed 6 bases and J 4 bases; nucleotides not matched to a gene: 11. The CDR3 runs 15 residues. Germline CDR1 LGHNT, CDR2 FRNRAP. CDR3 protein: CASGRGVGPGETQYF. The CDR3 nucleotides read TGTGCTAGTGGCCGGGGGGTTGGGCCCGGAGAGACCCAGTACTTC. Drawing the rest from reference TRBV12-5 and TRBJ2-5, the complete variable domain is DARVTQTPRHKVTEMGQEVTMRCQPILGHNTVFWYRQTMMQGLELLAYFRNRAPLDDSGMPKDRFSAEMPDATLATLKIQPSEPRDSAVYFCASGRGVGPGETQYFGPGTRLLVL.

The V call is TRBV5-4, the J call TRBJ1-2, with D hard to call. Trimming cost V 3 bases and J 8 bases, with 20 bases left between them. Germline CDR1 SGHNT, CDR2 YYREEE (reference sequence). This CDR3 comprises 15 residues. The CDR3 sequence: CASSSGSSLLFGYTF. Written as DNA, the CDR3 is TGTGCCAGCAGCTCTGGGAGTTCCCTCCTATTCGGCTACACCTTC.

On this clone itself: One end of the junction fails to match germline, which may point to a read error. The chain employs TRBV20-1 and TRBJ2-1; 8 bases fit TRBD2. From germline, CDR1 is DFQATT and CDR2 SNEGSKA (reference sequence). CDR3 length: 10 residues. As DNA, the CDR3 is TGCAGTGCTAGAGGGACTAGCAGGGTCTTC. Translated: CSARGTSRVF.

V and J are TRBV27 and TRBJ1-2, with 9 bases fitting TRBD1. With V trimmed by 0 bases and J by 4 bases, 6 bases remained unmatched. This CDR3 contains 16 residues. The germline V gene encodes CDR1 MNHEY and CDR2 SMNVEV (reference sequence). Here the CDR3 reads CASSLSWDRVSYGYTF. DNA for the CDR3: TGTGCCAGCAGTTTATCTTGGGACAGGGTGTCCTATGGCTACACCTTC.

This clone was recorded once. The rearrangement joins TRBV12-5 to TRBJ2-7; 12 bases align to TRBD2. The CDR3 totals 19 residues. V lost 3 bases, J lost 3 bases, and 15 bases stayed unmatched. The germline CDR1 and CDR2 sequences are LGHNT and FRNRAP. The CDR3 DNA follows: TGTGCTAGTGGTTTTCCATGGACTAGCGGGACCGGGGGAGGCTACGAGCAGTACTTC. It encodes CASGFPWTSGTGGGYEQYF. Full variable domain (outside the CDR3, taken from reference TRBV12-5 and TRBJ2-7): DARVTQTPRHKVTEMGQEVTMRCQPILGHNTVFWYRQTMMQGLELLAYFRNRAPLDDSGMPKDRFSAEMPDATLATLKIQPSEPRDSAVYFCASGFPWTSGTGGGYEQYFGPGTRLTVT.

V usage is TRBV14 and J usage is TRBJ2-5; the D gene is possibly TRBD2 (5 bases). CDR3 size: 14 residues. Germline CDR1 reads SGHDN; CDR2 reads FVKESK. Between the trimmed V and J ends, which lost 4 bases and 2 bases, there was a span of 11 bases. The CDR3 spells CASSRIAIQETQYF. CDR3 nucleotides: TGTGCCAGCAGCCGAATAGCGATTCAAGAGACCCAGTACTTC.

The chain uses TRBV30 and TRBJ1-5; tentative D call: TRBD1 (6 bases). V was cut by 6 bases and J by 2 bases, with 14 bases left in between. Germline values: CDR1 GTSNPN, CDR2 SVGIG (reference sequence). The CDR3 totals 14 residues. CDR3 region: CACWAGGGNQPQHF. The CDR3 DNA sequence: TGTGCCTGCTGGGCTGGGGGCGGCAATCAGCCCCAGCATTTT. Combining the CDR3 with reference TRBV30 and TRBJ1-5 gives the whole variable domain SQTIHQWPATLVQPVGSPLSLECTVEGTSNPNLYWYRQAAGRGLQLLFYSVGIGQISSEVPQNLSASRPQDRQFILSSKKLLLSDSGFYLCACWAGGGNQPQHFGDGTRLSIL.